Presented here are 10 T cell receptor beta chains from one specimen sequenced in a study of patients with pleural tuberculosis. TCRdb recomputed calls from the reads with MiXCR, one row per CDR3 protein. The data show about 50,000 distinct CDR3 sequences, about 7.9% seen once. The receptors were sampled from a human donor with pleural tuberculosis.

J is TRBJ2-2 and V is TRBV11-2, with 7 bases matching TRBD2. V trimming: 5 bases; J trimming: 0 bases; junction bases outside the gene matches: 3. The CDR3 spans 15 residues. In germline, CDR1 is SGHAT, CDR2 FQNNGV. CDR3 DNA: TGTGCCAGCAGCGGGGAGGGGACGAACACCGGGGAGCTGTTTTTT. Protein product: CASSGEGTNTGELFF. The full variable domain, its missing parts supplied by reference TRBV11-2 and TRBJ2-2, is EAGVAQSPRYKIIEKRQSVAFWCNPISGHATLYWYQQILGQGPKLLIQFQNNGVVDDSQLPKDRFSAERLKGVDSTLKIQPAKLEDSAVYLCASSGEGTNTGELFFGEGSRLTVL.

This clonotype has ten or more counts. This chain uses TRBV10-3 with TRBJ2-1; D is possibly TRBD2 (6 bases). V was pared by 4 bases and J by 4 bases, with 11 bases between. The CDR3 runs 14 residues. CDR1 ENHRY and CDR2 SYGVKD come from the germline V gene. The CDR3 DNA reads as TGTGCCATCAGTGCTGGGACTCCGTACAATGAGCAGTTCTTC. Translating gives CAISAGTPYNEQFF.

This clonotype has ten or more counts. This chain uses TRBV11-2 with TRBJ2-2; D gene uncertain. V shed 3 bases and J shed 0 bases, with 5 bases lying between them. The CDR3 contains 14 residues. Germline-derived CDR1 and CDR2 are SGHAT and FQNNGV. CDR3 nucleotides: TGTGCCAGCAGCTTCGGTTCGAACACCGGGGAGCTGTTTTTT. Protein sequence: CASSFGSNTGELFF. The variable domain in full, with the rest retrieved from reference TRBV11-2 and TRBJ2-2, is EAGVAQSPRYKIIEKRQSVAFWCNPISGHATLYWYQQILGQGPKLLIQFQNNGVVDDSQLPKDRFSAERLKGVDSTLKIQPAKLEDSAVYLCASSFGSNTGELFFGEGSRLTVL.

This clonotype is labeled medium-sized. This chain links TRBV10-3 with TRBJ2-3; TRBD1 matches at 9 bases. Germline V gene data show CDR1 as ENHRY and CDR2 as SYGVKD. This CDR3 region has 14 residues. With 7 bases clipped from V and 5 bases from J, the junction kept 7 bases outside the gene matches. DNA for the CDR3: TGTGCCATCACTTTGGGACAGGGAAAAGATACGCAGTATTTT. Residues: CAITLGQGKDTQYF.

The sample holds a few counts of this clonotype. At one end, the junction sequence differs from germline, possibly due to a read error. J is TRBJ2-1 and V is TRBV11-1, with a tentative D call TRBD2 (6 bases). In germline, CDR1 is SGHAT, CDR2 FQDESV (reference sequence). The CDR3 totals 15 residues. This CDR3 reads CASSPREAPYNEQFF. The CDR3 nucleotides read TGTGCCAGCAGCCCAAGGGAGGCCCCCTATAATGAGCAGTTCTTC.

This clonotype was seen many times. This chain uses TRBV20-1 with TRBJ2-1; D ambiguous. CDR1 is DFQATT and CDR2 is SNEGSKA in the germline V gene (reference sequence). V gave up 1 base and J gave up 1 base, with 11 bases separating them. The CDR3 consists of 15 residues. As DNA, the CDR3 is TGCAGTGCTAGAGCTCGGGCTCTTTCCTACAATGAGCAGTTCTTC. Translated: CSARARALSYNEQFF.

In this sample, this clonotype turned up many times. The chain joins TRBV28 to TRBJ2-7; D is possibly TRBD2 (6 bases). From germline, CDR1 is MDHEN and CDR2 SYDVKM. Trimming took 6 bases from V and 3 from J, leaving 12 bases between them. This CDR3 has 13 residues. The CDR3 sequence is CASSPLAGYEQYF. CDR3 coding DNA: TGTGCCAGCAGCCCACTAGCTGGCTACGAGCAGTACTTC.

At least ten counts were recorded for this clonotype. The chain uses TRBV12-3 or TRBV12-4 and TRBJ2-7; 8 nucleotides line up with TRBD1. V was clipped by 6 bases and J by 5 bases; unmatched bases: 12. The CDR3 loop spans 15 amino acids. CDR3 bases: TGTGCCAGCAGCTCGGACAGGGAGAATCTCCACGAGCAGTACTTC. This translates into CASSSDRENLHEQYF.

This clonotype has only a few counts. V and J are TRBV24-1 and TRBJ2-6; D possibly uses TRBD1 or TRBD2 (5 bases each). The CDR3 contains 15 residues. Trimming shortened V by 5 bases and J by 0 bases, and 7 bases separated the two germline ends. The germline CDR1 and CDR2 sequences are KGHDR and SFDVKD. CDR3 protein: CATSVGGSGANVLTF. The CDR3 DNA reads as TGTGCCACCAGTGTTGGGGGCTCTGGGGCCAACGTCCTGACTTTC.

Many counts were recorded for this clonotype. This chain uses TRBV11-2 with TRBJ2-6, with D unresolved. V lost 4 bases and J 1 base, leaving 5 bases between the germline ends. The CDR3 has 14 amino acids. Looked up from germline, CDR1 is SGHAT and CDR2 is FQNNGV. The CDR3 protein is CASSSGSGANVLTF. CDR3 in DNA: TGTGCCAGCAGCTCTGGTTCTGGGGCCAACGTCCTGACTTTC.